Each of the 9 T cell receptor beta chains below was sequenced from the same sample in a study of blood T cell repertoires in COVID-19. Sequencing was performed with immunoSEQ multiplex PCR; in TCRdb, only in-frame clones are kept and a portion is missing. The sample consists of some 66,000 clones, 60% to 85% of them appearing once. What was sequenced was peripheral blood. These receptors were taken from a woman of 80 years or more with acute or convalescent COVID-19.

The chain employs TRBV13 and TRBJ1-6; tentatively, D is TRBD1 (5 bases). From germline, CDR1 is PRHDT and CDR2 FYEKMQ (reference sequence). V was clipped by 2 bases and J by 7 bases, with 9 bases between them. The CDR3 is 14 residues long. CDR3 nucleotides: TGTGCCAGCAGCTTATTCCAGGGAAATTCACCCCTCCACTTT. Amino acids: CASSLFQGNSPLHF.

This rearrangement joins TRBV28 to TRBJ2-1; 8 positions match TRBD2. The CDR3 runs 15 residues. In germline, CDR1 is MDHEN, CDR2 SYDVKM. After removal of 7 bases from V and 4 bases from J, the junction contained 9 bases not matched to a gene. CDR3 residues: CASTSGGEGYNEQFF. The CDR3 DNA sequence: TGTGCCAGCACCTCGGGGGGGGAAGGTTACAATGAGCAGTTCTTC.

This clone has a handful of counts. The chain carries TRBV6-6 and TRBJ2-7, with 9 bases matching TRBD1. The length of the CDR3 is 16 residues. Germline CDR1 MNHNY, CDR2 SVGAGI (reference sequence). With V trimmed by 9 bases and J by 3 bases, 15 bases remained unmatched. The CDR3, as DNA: TGTGCCAGTAAACAGAGCGCCGGGACAGGGATCTACGAGCAGTACTTC. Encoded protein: CASKQSAGTGIYEQYF.

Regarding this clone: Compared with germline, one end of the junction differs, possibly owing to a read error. The CDR3 DNA sequence: TGTGCCAGCAGTTCCCGGGGGGCTAGCACCGACATCTTC. Translated: CASSSRGASTDIF. V is TRBV6-5 and J is TRBJ2-7, with TRBD2 as a possible D gene (7 bases). This CDR3 contains 13 residues. Per the germline V gene, CDR1 is MNHEY and CDR2 is SVGAGI.

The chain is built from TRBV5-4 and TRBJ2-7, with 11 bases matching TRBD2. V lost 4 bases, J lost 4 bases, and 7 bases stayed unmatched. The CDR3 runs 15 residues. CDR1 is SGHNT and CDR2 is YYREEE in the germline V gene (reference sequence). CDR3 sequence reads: CASSPAGTSGYEQYF. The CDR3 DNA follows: TGTGCCAGCAGCCCAGCCGGGACTAGCGGATACGAGCAGTACTTC.

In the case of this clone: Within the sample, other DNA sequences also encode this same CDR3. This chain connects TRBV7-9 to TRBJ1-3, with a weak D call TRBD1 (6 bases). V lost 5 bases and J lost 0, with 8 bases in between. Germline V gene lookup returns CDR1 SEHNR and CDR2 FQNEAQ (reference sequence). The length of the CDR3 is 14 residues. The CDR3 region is CASSPGHSGNTIYF. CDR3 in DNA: TGTGCCAGCAGCCCGGGACACTCTGGAAACACCATATATTTT. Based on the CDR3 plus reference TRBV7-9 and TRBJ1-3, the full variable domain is DTGVSQNPRHKITKRGQNVTFRCDPISEHNRLYWYRQTLGQGPEFLTYFQNEAQLEKSRLLSDRFSAERPKGSFSTLEIQRTEQGDSAMYLCASSPGHSGNTIYFGEGSWLTVV.

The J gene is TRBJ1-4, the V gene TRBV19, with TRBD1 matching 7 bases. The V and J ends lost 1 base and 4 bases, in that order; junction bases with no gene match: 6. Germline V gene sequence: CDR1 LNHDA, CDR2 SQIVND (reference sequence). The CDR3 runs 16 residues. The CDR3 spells CASSIARDRSNEKLFF. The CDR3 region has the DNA TGTGCCAGTAGTATAGCCCGGGACAGAAGTAATGAAAAACTGTTTTTT.

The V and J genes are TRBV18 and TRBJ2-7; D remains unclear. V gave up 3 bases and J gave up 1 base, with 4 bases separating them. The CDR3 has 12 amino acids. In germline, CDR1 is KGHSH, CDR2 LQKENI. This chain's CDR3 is CASSPASYEQYF. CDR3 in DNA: TGTGCCAGCTCACCTGCGTCCTACGAGCAGTACTTC. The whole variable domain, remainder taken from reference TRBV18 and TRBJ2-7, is NAGVMQNPRHLVRRRGQEARLRCSPMKGHSHVYWYRQLPEEGLKFMVYLQKENIIDESGMPKERFSAEFPKEGPSILRIQQVVRGDSAAYFCASSPASYEQYFGPGTRLTVT.

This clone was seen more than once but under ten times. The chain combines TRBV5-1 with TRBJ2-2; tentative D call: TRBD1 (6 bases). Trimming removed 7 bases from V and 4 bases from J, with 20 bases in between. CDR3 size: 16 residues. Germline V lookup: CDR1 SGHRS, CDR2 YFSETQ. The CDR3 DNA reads TGCGCCAGCTGCTGGGGGCGGGCCCCCCGCACCGGGGAGCTGTTTTTT. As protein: CASCWGRAPRTGELFF.